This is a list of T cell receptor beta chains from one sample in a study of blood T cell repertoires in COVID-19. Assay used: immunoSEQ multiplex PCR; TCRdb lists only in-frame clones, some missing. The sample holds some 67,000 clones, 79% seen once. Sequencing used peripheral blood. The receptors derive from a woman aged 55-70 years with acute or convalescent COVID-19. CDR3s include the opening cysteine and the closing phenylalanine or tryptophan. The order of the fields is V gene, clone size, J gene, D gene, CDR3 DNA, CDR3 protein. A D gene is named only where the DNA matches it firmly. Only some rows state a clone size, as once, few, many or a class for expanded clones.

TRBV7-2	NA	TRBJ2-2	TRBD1	TGTGCCAGCAGCTCGGGACAGATTACCGGGGAGCTGTTTTTT	CASSSGQITGELFF
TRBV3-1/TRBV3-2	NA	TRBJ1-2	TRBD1	TGTGCCAGCAGCCCCGGGACAGGGGGCATCTATGGCTACACCTTC	CASSPGTGGIYGYTF
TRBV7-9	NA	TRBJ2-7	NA	TGTGCCAGCAGCTTAGGACAGTTCGAGCAGTACTTC	CASSLGQFEQYF
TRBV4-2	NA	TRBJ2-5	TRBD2	TGTGCCAGCAGCCAAAGTCCCCCGGGCGGGGGGGCCATGGCCCAGTACTTC	CASSQSPPGGGAMAQYF
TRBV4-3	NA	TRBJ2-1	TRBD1	TGCGCCAGCAGCCTAGGAGACAGGGGGTTCTACAATGAGCAGTTCTTC	CASSLGDRGFYNEQFF
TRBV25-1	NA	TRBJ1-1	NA	TGTGCCAGCAGTGAATCGTGGCAGGAAGCTTTCTTT	CASSESWQEAFF
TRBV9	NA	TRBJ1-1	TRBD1	TGTGCCAGCAGCGCCACCGGGACAGGGGGCGGTAACACTGAAGCTTTCTTT	CASSATGTGGGNTEAFF
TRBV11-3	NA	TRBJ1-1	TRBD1	TGTGCCAGCAGCCTACAGGGGGAACGGACTGAAGCTTTCTTT	CASSLQGERTEAFF
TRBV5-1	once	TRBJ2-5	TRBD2	TGCGCCAGCAGCTTTGGGAGGGGAGAGACCCAGTACTTC	CASSFGRGETQYF
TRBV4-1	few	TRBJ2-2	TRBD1	TGCGCCAGCAGCCTATCTACAGGGGGCAGGAACACCGGGGAGCTGTTTTTT	CASSLSTGGRNTGELFF
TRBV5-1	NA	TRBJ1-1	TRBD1	TGCGCCAGCAGCTGGAGGGGACAGGGGGACACTGAAGCTTTCTTT	CASSWRGQGDTEAFF
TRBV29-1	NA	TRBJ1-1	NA	TGCAGCTCTCGACAGGCGAACACTGAAGCTTTCTTT	CSSRQANTEAFF
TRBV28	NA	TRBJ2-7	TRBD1	TGTGCCAGCAGTTTGGACAGGTTCTACGAGCAGTACTTC	CASSLDRFYEQYF
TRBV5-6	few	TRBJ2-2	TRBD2	TGTGCCAGCAGCCCCCTAGCGGGAAACACCGGGGAGCTGTTTTTT	CASSPLAGNTGELFF
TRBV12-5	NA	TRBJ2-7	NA	TGTGCTAGCCACGGGAGTAGAGGACGGTACTCCTACGAGCAGTACTTC	CASHGSRGRYSYEQYF
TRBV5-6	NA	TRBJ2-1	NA	TGTGCCAGCAGAAAAACAGGGTACAATGAGCAGTTCTTC	CASRKTGYNEQFF
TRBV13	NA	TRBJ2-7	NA	TGTGCCAGCAGCTTAGGCACGACACTGGAGTACTTC	CASSLGTTLEYF
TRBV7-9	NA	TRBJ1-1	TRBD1	TGTGCCAGCAGCTTAGGGACAGGATGGAGTGAAGCTTTCTTT	CASSLGTGWSEAFF
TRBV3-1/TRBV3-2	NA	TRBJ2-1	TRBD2	TGTGCCAGCAGCCCTAGCGGGGGGGCCTCGGGTGAGCAGTTCTTC	CASSPSGGASGEQFF
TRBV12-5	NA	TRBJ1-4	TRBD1	TGTGCTAGTGGTTTGGGAGACAGGGGACCGGAAAAACTGTTTTTT	CASGLGDRGPEKLFF
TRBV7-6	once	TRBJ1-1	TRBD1	TGTGCCAGCAGCTTAGAGAAGTATGGCGTGGCAGGGGGCGGTTCGTTT	CASSLEKYGVAGGGSF
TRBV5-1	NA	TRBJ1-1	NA	TGCGCCAGCAGTTTAAAAGGGGCCGAGACTGAAGCTTTCTTT	CASSLKGAETEAFF
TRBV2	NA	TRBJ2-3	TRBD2	TGTGCCAGCAGTGAGGGGGCTAGCGGGATAGATACGCAGTATTTT	CASSEGASGIDTQYF
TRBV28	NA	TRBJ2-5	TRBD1	TGTGCCAGCAGTTTCACAGGGGGCGAGGAGACCCAGTACTTC	CASSFTGGEETQYF
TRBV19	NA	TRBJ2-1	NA	TGTGCCAGTAGTATCGGAGGCGGGGTCTACAATGAGCAGTTCTTC	CASSIGGGVYNEQFF
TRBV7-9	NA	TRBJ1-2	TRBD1	TGTGCCAGCAGCCCTATCCCCGGACAGGGGAAGAACTATGGCTACACCTTC	CASSPIPGQGKNYGYTF
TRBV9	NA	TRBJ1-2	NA	TGTGCCAGCAGCGTAGGCTCGGTCGTCTATGGCTACACCTTC	CASSVGSVVYGYTF
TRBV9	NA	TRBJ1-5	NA	TGTGCCAGCAGCGTAGGAGAGAGCTGGAATCAGCCCCAGCATTTT	CASSVGESWNQPQHF
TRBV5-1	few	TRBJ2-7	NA	TGCGCCAGCAGCCCCAGGAGAGGGTCAGGTCAGTACGACGAGCAGTACTTC	CASSPRRGSGQYDEQYF
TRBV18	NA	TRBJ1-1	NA	TGTGCCAGCTCACCCGTCCGGGAGGGGACTGAAGCTTTCTTT	CASSPVREGTEAFF
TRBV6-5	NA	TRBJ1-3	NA	TGTGCCAGCAGGGCTCGGGGATCTGGAAACACCATATATTTT	CASRARGSGNTIYF
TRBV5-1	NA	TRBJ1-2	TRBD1	TGCGCCAGCAGCTTGGGGGGACAGGCCGGCTACACCTTC	CASSLGGQAGYTF
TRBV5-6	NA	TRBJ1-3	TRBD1	TGTGCCAGCAGCTCGTCCGGGACAGGGGGAAACACCATATATTTT	CASSSSGTGGNTIYF
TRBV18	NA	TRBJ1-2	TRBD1	TGTGCCAGTCAAGCGACAGGGGGGTATGGCTACACCTTC	CASQATGGYGYTF
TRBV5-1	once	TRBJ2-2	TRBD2	TGCGCCAGCAGCTTGACGGGGGGGCCCGGGGAGCTGTTTTTT	CASSLTGGPGELFF
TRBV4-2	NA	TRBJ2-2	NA	TGTGCCAGCAGCCAAGAAGTAACGAGGTATTCGAACACCGGGGAGCTGTTTTTT	CASSQEVTRYSNTGELFF
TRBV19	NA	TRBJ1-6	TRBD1	TGTGCCAGTACCCTATCGACAGGGGGCGCGAATAATTCACCCCTCCACTTT	CASTLSTGGANNSPLHF
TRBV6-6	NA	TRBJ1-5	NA	TGTGCCAGCAGCCCTCACCAGGGCGCCGGGAATCAGCCCCAGCATTTT	CASSPHQGAGNQPQHF
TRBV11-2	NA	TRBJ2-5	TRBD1	TGTGCCAGCAGCTTAGTTTCAGGGGGCGGTGGTCGGGAGACCCAGTACTTC	CASSLVSGGGGRETQYF
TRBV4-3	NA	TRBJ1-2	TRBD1	TGCGCCAGCAGCCAAGAAGGGACAGGATATGTGGACTACACCTTC	CASSQEGTGYVDYTF
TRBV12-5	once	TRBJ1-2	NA	TGTGCTAGTGTCTTGGACACTAACTATGGCTACACCTTC	CASVLDTNYGYTF
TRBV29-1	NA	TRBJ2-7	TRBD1	TGCAGCTGCCTCACCTTTGGACAGGGGACCTACGAGCAGTACTTC	CSCLTFGQGTYEQYF